One sample yielded the 20 T cell receptor beta chains listed below, sequenced in a study of CD8+CD57+ T cells in acquired aplastic anemia. Both TCR beta VDJ combination and CDR3 sequence profiling were carried out. Genomic DNA was the template for this profiling. TCRdb reanalysed the reads using MiXCR and keeps one entry per CDR3 protein. The sample gives about 220,000 distinct CDR3 sequences, 30% to 40% of which show up once; roughly 1.1% is in the top ten. Material for sequencing was sorted CD4+, CD8+, or CD8+CD57+ T cells (not recorded which) from PBMCs. The receptors stem from a human donor in good health, serving as a control.

This clonotype was detected a few times. The chain recombines TRBV18 with TRBJ1-1; TRBD1 aligns across 8 bases. The CDR3 is 14 residues long. Germline loops: CDR1 KGHSH, CDR2 LQKENI. V shed 3 bases and J 11 bases; nucleotides not matched to a gene: 11. The CDR3 sequence is CASSPGTGQNEAFF. CDR3 nucleotides: TGTGCCAGCTCACCCGGGACAGGACAGAATGAGGCTTTCTTT. The whole variable domain, remainder taken from reference TRBV18 and TRBJ1-1, is NAGVMQNPRHLVRRRGQEARLRCSPMKGHSHVYWYRQLPEEGLKFMVYLQKENIIDESGMPKERFSAEFPKEGPSILRIQQVVRGDSAAYFCASSPGTGQNEAFFGQGTRLTVV.

The rearrangement links TRBV3-1 to TRBJ2-1; D not certain. Trimming left V 2 bases short and J 5 bases short, with 13 bases between. Germline-derived CDR1 and CDR2 are LGHDT and YNNKEL (reference sequence). CDR3 length equals 15 residues. The CDR3 protein is CASSQSRFWDNEQFF. The CDR3 nucleotides are TGTGCCAGCAGCCAATCACGGTTCTGGGACAATGAGCAGTTCTTC.

This clonotype was counted ten times or more. Here the CDR3 DNA reads TGTGCCAGCAGCCCGCGGACTAGCGGGGGGAATGAGCAGTTCTTC. Encoded protein: CASSPRTSGGNEQFF. The chain recombines TRBV7-2 with TRBJ2-1, with TRBD2 matching over 14 bases. The CDR3 has 15 amino acids. In germline, CDR1 is SGHTA, CDR2 FQGNSA. V lost 5 bases to trimming and J lost 7 bases; unmatched junction nucleotides: 4.

The rearrangement joins TRBV3-1 to TRBJ1-4; TRBD1 matches 8 bases. CDR1 LGHDT and CDR2 YNNKEL come from the germline V gene (reference sequence). The CDR3 consists of 15 residues. V was pared by 5 bases and J by 6 bases, with 8 bases of the junction left unmatched. The CDR3 here is CASSEAGGLDEKLFF. CDR3 DNA sequence: TGTGCCAGCAGCGAGGCAGGGGGCTTAGATGAAAAACTGTTTTTT.

In its sample, this clonotype was seen many times. The chain joins TRBV9 to TRBJ2-1; 15 bases are shared with TRBD2. Unmatched junction bases numbered 8, after V lost 0 bases and J lost 7 bases. This CDR3 has 18 residues. Germline V gene sequence: CDR1 SGDLS, CDR2 YYNGEE. The DNA of the CDR3 is TGTGCCAGCAGCGTAGTTCCATCCGGGACTAGCGGGGGGAATGAGCAGTTCTTC. Encoded protein: CASSVVPSGTSGGNEQFF.

The sample holds many counts of this clonotype. CDR3 nucleotides: TGCGCCAGCAGCTTGGCCGAGGTGCCGGGGACTGAAGCTTTCTTT. It yields the protein CASSLAEVPGTEAFF. V gene TRBV5-1 combines with J gene TRBJ1-1; D call uncertain. The CDR3 loop spans 15 amino acids. Germline CDR1 SGHRS, CDR2 YFSETQ. V lost 0 bases and J 5 bases, leaving 14 bases between the germline ends.

This clonotype was observed many times. V gene TRBV7-9 combines with J gene TRBJ1-2; 8 bases line up with TRBD1. The CDR3 is 15 residues long. CDR1 and CDR2 from the germline V gene are SEHNR and FQNEAQ (reference sequence). V lost 1 base, J lost 4 bases, and 5 bases stayed unmatched. The CDR3 region is CASSLGQGATYGYTF. The CDR3 DNA reads TGTGCCAGCAGCTTAGGGCAGGGGGCGACCTATGGCTACACCTTC.

There are many counts of this clonotype. The genes are TRBV20-1 and TRBJ2-7; 9 nucleotides match TRBD1. Trimming removed 0 bases from V and 3 bases from J; junction bases left unmatched: 0. Germline V gives CDR1 DFQATT, CDR2 SNEGSKA (reference sequence). This CDR3 comprises 13 residues. The chain's CDR3 is CSAREDRGYEQYF. CDR3 sequence (DNA): TGCAGTGCTAGAGAGGACAGGGGCTACGAGCAGTACTTC.

This clonotype appeared a few times. As DNA, the CDR3 is TGTGCCAGCACCCAAGGACAGGCCTCTGGAAACACCATATATTTT. It encodes CASTQGQASGNTIYF. V gene TRBV11-2 combines with J gene TRBJ1-3; 7 nucleotides agree with TRBD1. This CDR3 region has 15 residues. V gave up 7 bases and J gave up 0 bases; unmatched junction bases: 6. Germline CDR1 is SGHAT and CDR2 is FQNNGV. The variable domain in full, with the rest retrieved from reference TRBV11-2 and TRBJ1-3, is EAGVAQSPRYKIIEKRQSVAFWCNPISGHATLYWYQQILGQGPKLLIQFQNNGVVDDSQLPKDRFSAERLKGVDSTLKIQPAKLEDSAVYLCASTQGQASGNTIYFGEGSWLTVV.

This clonotype was recorded at least ten times. CDR3 in amino acids: CASGGREVGYTF. The CDR3 DNA is TGCGCCAGCGGGGGCAGGGAAGTTGGCTACACCTTC. V gene TRBV4-1 combines with J gene TRBJ1-2; TRBD1 might be the D (6 bases). This CDR3 is 12 amino acids long. Trimming stripped 8 bases from V and 7 bases from J, with 14 bases between. Germline V gives CDR1 MGHRA, CDR2 YSYEKL.

This clonotype was found many times. This CDR3 reads CASSLTGTANYGYTF. The CDR3 DNA reads TGTGCCAGCAGCCTAACAGGGACAGCGAACTATGGCTACACCTTC. The V call is TRBV7-9, the J call TRBJ1-2, with 7 bases lining up with TRBD1. Trimming cost V 5 bases and J 2 bases; bases outside gene matches: 8. Per germline, CDR1 SEHNR and CDR2 FQNEAQ (reference sequence). The CDR3 extends over 15 amino acids. Drawing the rest from reference TRBV7-9 and TRBJ1-2, the complete variable domain is DTGVSQNPRHKITKRGQNVTFRCDPISEHNRLYWYRQTLGQGPEFLTYFQNEAQLEKSRLLSDRFSAERPKGSFSTLEIQRTEQGDSAMYLCASSLTGTANYGYTFGSGTRLTVV.

Concerning this clonotype itself: Just one base apart from a much larger clone, this may be a read error. The gene calls are TRBV7-3 and TRBJ2-1; TRBD2 matches 16 bases. This CDR3 has 16 residues. Germline values: CDR1 SGHTA, CDR2 FQGTGA. V was clipped by 8 bases and J by 6 bases; unmatched bases: 7. The CDR3 reads CASGSGTSGRANEQFF. The CDR3 bases are TGTGCCAGCGGCTCTGGGACTAGCGGGAGGGCCAATGAGCAGTTCTTC.

This clonotype was seen a handful of times. This may stem from a read error, because a much larger clone lies one nucleotide away. The chain carries TRBV11-1 and TRBJ1-2; a weak D match, TRBD1 (6 bases). CDR1 SGHAT and CDR2 FQDESV come from the germline V gene (reference sequence). Trimming cost V 4 bases and J 1 base, with 19 bases left between them. The CDR3 is 17 amino acids. The CDR3 sequence: CASSSRWGIRGNYGYTF. CDR3 DNA sequence: TGTGCCAGCAGCTCGAGATGGGGCATCAGGGGTAACTATGGCTACACCTTC.

This clonotype was found many times. V is TRBV20-1 and J is TRBJ1-2; TRBD1 is a possible D gene (5 bases). The CDR3 is 15 amino acids. Germline V gene data show CDR1 as DFQATT and CDR2 as SNEGSKA (reference sequence). Between the trimmed V and J ends, which lost 0 bases and 1 base, there was a span of 12 bases. The CDR3 loop reads CSARDGQGSNYGYTF. The CDR3 region has the DNA TGCAGTGCTAGAGATGGGCAGGGAAGTAACTATGGCTACACCTTC.

This clonotype was picked up many times. This chain joins TRBV10-1 and TRBJ2-7; D tentatively reads TRBD1 or TRBD2 (5 bases each). Germline V gene sequence: CDR1 WNHNN, CDR2 SYGVQD (reference sequence). The CDR3 has 12 residues. Trimming took 8 bases from V and 3 from J, leaving 11 bases between them. CDR3 amino acids: CASRDLYYEQYF. CDR3 sequence (DNA): TGCGCCAGCCGGGACCTATACTACGAGCAGTACTTC.

This clonotype was found many times. The chain has TRBV9 and TRBJ2-5, with TRBD1 matching 8 bases. The germline CDR1 and CDR2 sequences are SGDLS and YYNGEE. V gave up 4 bases and J gave up 5 bases; unmatched junction bases: 10. This CDR3 has 15 amino acids. The CDR3 sequence: CASSRSDRGRETQYF. The DNA of the CDR3 is TGTGCCAGCAGCCGTAGCGACAGGGGTAGGGAGACCCAGTACTTC.

A remark on this clonotype: A much larger clone lies a single base off, so this may be a read error. The chain recombines TRBV19 with TRBJ2-4; a weak D match, TRBD1 (5 bases). The CDR3 has 11 residues. Germline values: CDR1 LNHDA, CDR2 SQIVND (reference sequence). The CDR3 DNA reads TGTGCCAGTAGTATAGCGGACATTCGGTACTTC. Protein product: CASSIADIRYF.

Details on this clonotype: A read error is possible here, since a much larger clone lies one base away. The chain joins TRBV5-1 to TRBJ2-7; no definite D call. Trimming stripped 0 bases from V and 3 bases from J, with 13 bases between. CDR1 is SGHRS and CDR2 is YFSETQ in the germline V gene. The CDR3 has 15 amino acids. CDR3 coding DNA: TGCGCCAGCAGCTTGGCACCCGGGTTGGTCTACGAGCAGTACTTC. Translated, it gives CASSLAPGLVYEQYF.

This chain links TRBV20-1 with TRBJ2-1; 12 bases match TRBD2. CDR1 and CDR2 from the germline V gene are DFQATT and SNEGSKA (reference sequence). The J segment lost 5 bases and the V segment lost 1 base, leaving 6 bases of the junction unmatched. CDR3 length equals 16 residues. The CDR3 reads CSARGLTSGRDNEQFF. The CDR3 coding sequence is TGCAGTGCTAGAGGGTTGACTAGCGGGAGAGACAATGAGCAGTTCTTC.

The rearrangement links TRBV7-3 to TRBJ2-3, with D unresolved. CDR3 length: 14 residues. Germline V lookup: CDR1 SGHTA, CDR2 FQGTGA. V shed 3 bases and J shed 0 bases, with 7 bases lying between them. For the CDR3, the DNA is TGTGCCAGCAGCTTCCAAAAGAGCACAGATACGCAGTATTTT. It is translated as CASSFQKSTDTQYF.